This T cell receptor beta chain was documented in a study of identical twins. V gave up 4 bases and J gave up 2 bases, with 7 bases separating them. This CDR3 has 13 amino acids. CDR1 and CDR2 from the germline V gene are MNHEY and SMNVEV (reference sequence). TCRdb reanalysed the 5' RACE reads using MiXCR and keeps one entry per CDR3 protein. The table includes about 690,000 distinct CDR3 sequences, over 5% detected once. The genes are TRBV27 and TRBJ2-3; no clear D gene. This clonotype originated in a man between 18 and 35 years old in good health. Sequencing was done on a sample of naive T cells sorted from blood. The CDR3 bases are TGTGCCAGCAGTTCCATTCTCACAGATACGCAGTATTTT. Translation: CASSSILTDTQYF.